The rows below give T cell receptor beta chains drawn from one sample of a study of T cell changes during pregnancy in multiple sclerosis. Sequencing used immunoSEQ multiplex PCR; TCRdb keeps in-frame clones, though not all of them. The top ten hold roughly 0.71% of the sample, which has about 52,000 clones, approximately 92% seen once. The specimen comprised CD4+ T cells from peripheral blood mononuclear cells, sampled in the third trimester of pregnancy. Source of these receptors: a female donor with multiple sclerosis, enrolled in a pregnancy study. The CDR3 runs from the conserved cysteine through the conserved F or W. The D gene is left open where the match is weak. Size is stated for part of the rows, as once, few or many counts, or as a class when the clone is expanded.

j_gene: TRBJ1-2
d_gene: .
abundance: .
v_gene: TRBV7-3
CDR3nt: TGTGCCAGCAGCCCCAAACAGGGTTTAGGCTACACCTTC
CDR3aa: CASSPKQGLGYTF

j_gene: TRBJ2-3
d_gene: .
abundance: .
v_gene: TRBV5-8
CDR3nt: TGTGCCAGCAGCTTGGGCCCTAGTGATACAAACACTATCACAGATACGCAGTATTTT
CDR3aa: CASSLGPSDTNTITDTQYF

j_gene: TRBJ2-2
d_gene: .
abundance: .
v_gene: TRBV5-1
CDR3nt: TGCGCCAGCAGCTTGAGTGTGGGAGGCACCGGGGAGCTGTTTTTT
CDR3aa: CASSLSVGGTGELFF

j_gene: TRBJ1-1
d_gene: .
abundance: .
v_gene: TRBV7-3
CDR3nt: TGTGCCAGCAGCTTAAGACAGTACACTGAAGCTTTCTTT
CDR3aa: CASSLRQYTEAFF

j_gene: TRBJ2-2
d_gene: .
abundance: .
v_gene: TRBV4-3
CDR3nt: TGCGCCAGCAGCCAGGAAGTCGGGTGGCCGGGGGAGCTGTTTTTT
CDR3aa: CASSQEVGWPGELFF

j_gene: TRBJ1-3
d_gene: .
abundance: .
v_gene: TRBV6-5
CDR3nt: TGTGCCAGCAGTTACTCTAGAAATGGTGGAAACACCATATATTTT
CDR3aa: CASSYSRNGGNTIYF

j_gene: TRBJ2-1
d_gene: TRBD1
abundance: .
v_gene: TRBV15
CDR3nt: TGTGCCACCAGCAGAGATCCGAGGACAGGGGTCGAGCAGTTCTTC
CDR3aa: CATSRDPRTGVEQFF

j_gene: TRBJ1-2
d_gene: TRBD1
abundance: .
v_gene: TRBV30
CDR3nt: TGTGCCTGGAGTGTAGGGGGCGCCCAAAAGTTTGGCTACACCTTC
CDR3aa: CAWSVGGAQKFGYTF

j_gene: TRBJ1-1
d_gene: TRBD1
abundance: .
v_gene: TRBV18
CDR3nt: TGTGCCAGCTCACGCGACAGGGGCGCTGAAGCTTTCTTT
CDR3aa: CASSRDRGAEAFF

j_gene: TRBJ2-1
d_gene: .
abundance: .
v_gene: TRBV19
CDR3nt: TGTGCCAGTAGTATAGAAGGCCGGGGGAAGTACAATGAGCAGTTCTTC
CDR3aa: CASSIEGRGKYNEQFF

j_gene: TRBJ2-3
d_gene: .
abundance: .
v_gene: TRBV21-1
CDR3nt: TGTGCCAGCAGCAAAGGGGACAGATCTAGCACAGATACGCAGTATTTT
CDR3aa: CASSKGDRSSTDTQYF

j_gene: TRBJ1-1
d_gene: .
abundance: .
v_gene: TRBV5-4
CDR3nt: TGTGCCAGCAGCCCGATACAGGGCCCGAACACTGAAGCTTTCTTT
CDR3aa: CASSPIQGPNTEAFF

j_gene: TRBJ1-5
d_gene: TRBD1
abundance: once
v_gene: TRBV7-2
CDR3nt: TGTGCCAGCAGCTTACAGGGACAGAGCAATCAGCCCCAGCATTTT
CDR3aa: CASSLQGQSNQPQHF

j_gene: TRBJ2-7
d_gene: TRBD1
abundance: .
v_gene: TRBV13
CDR3nt: TGTGCCAGCAGCCAGACAGGGCTTATTAACTTC
CDR3aa: CASSQTGLINF

j_gene: TRBJ1-1
d_gene: .
abundance: .
v_gene: TRBV30
CDR3nt: TGTGCCTGGAGTGTACTAGGGAGCACTGAAGCTTTCTTT
CDR3aa: CAWSVLGSTEAFF

j_gene: TRBJ1-5
d_gene: TRBD1
abundance: .
v_gene: TRBV19
CDR3nt: TGTGCCAGTAGTATACAGGGGGCATCAAATCAGCCCCAGCATTTT
CDR3aa: CASSIQGASNQPQHF

j_gene: TRBJ2-2
d_gene: .
abundance: once
v_gene: TRBV7-6
CDR3nt: TGTGCCAGCAGTTCCGGACATGCCACCGGGGAGCTGTTTTTT
CDR3aa: CASSSGHATGELFF

j_gene: TRBJ2-3
d_gene: TRBD2
abundance: .
v_gene: TRBV7-2
CDR3nt: TGTGCCAGCAGCTGGAAACTAGCGGGGGCCCATCCAGATACGCAGTATTTT
CDR3aa: CASSWKLAGAHPDTQYF

j_gene: TRBJ1-5
d_gene: .
abundance: .
v_gene: TRBV19
CDR3nt: TGTGCCAGTAGTATACGAGGCAGTGGCCCGGCCAATCAGCCCCAGCATTTT
CDR3aa: CASSIRGSGPANQPQHF

j_gene: TRBJ2-2
d_gene: .
abundance: .
v_gene: TRBV5-8
CDR3nt: TGTGCCAGCAGCCTAAGGAGCAGATTCACCGGGGAGCTGTTTTTT
CDR3aa: CASSLRSRFTGELFF

j_gene: TRBJ1-1
d_gene: TRBD1
abundance: .
v_gene: TRBV7-2
CDR3nt: TGTGCCAGCAGCTTATTTACCAGGGGGACTGAAGCTTTCTTT
CDR3aa: CASSLFTRGTEAFF

j_gene: TRBJ1-1
d_gene: TRBD1
abundance: .
v_gene: TRBV19
CDR3nt: TGTGCCAGTACCTCCGACAGGGCTACTGAAGCTTTCTTT
CDR3aa: CASTSDRATEAFF

j_gene: TRBJ2-6
d_gene: TRBD1
abundance: once
v_gene: TRBV15
CDR3nt: TGTGCCACCAGCAAACCAGGGGGCGCCGCCGGGGCCAACGTCCTGACTTTC
CDR3aa: CATSKPGGAAGANVLTF

j_gene: TRBJ1-3
d_gene: .
abundance: .
v_gene: TRBV7-2
CDR3nt: TGTGCCAGCAGCCCCCGACAGCCTAACTCTGGAAACACCATATATTTT
CDR3aa: CASSPRQPNSGNTIYF

j_gene: TRBJ2-3
d_gene: TRBD2
abundance: .
v_gene: TRBV7-3
CDR3nt: TGTGCCAGCAGCTTAAGACCTGGGACTAGCGACACAGATACGCAGTATTTT
CDR3aa: CASSLRPGTSDTDTQYF

j_gene: TRBJ2-3
d_gene: .
abundance: .
v_gene: TRBV7-6
CDR3nt: TGTGCCAGCAGCTCCCCACTGCAGGTCCGAGATACGCAGTATTTT
CDR3aa: CASSSPLQVRDTQYF

j_gene: TRBJ1-2
d_gene: TRBD1
abundance: once
v_gene: TRBV4-1
CDR3nt: TGCGCCAGCAGCCAAGATAGGGACAGGGTGACTGGCTACACCTTC
CDR3aa: CASSQDRDRVTGYTF

j_gene: TRBJ1-2
d_gene: TRBD1
abundance: .
v_gene: TRBV10-1
CDR3nt: TGCGCCAGCAAGGACAGGGAAGGGCCTAACTATGGCTACACCTTC
CDR3aa: CASKDREGPNYGYTF

j_gene: TRBJ2-3
d_gene: .
abundance: once
v_gene: TRBV4-3
CDR3nt: TGCGCCAGCAGCCAAGAAAGGACAGCACTTGATACGCAGTATTTT
CDR3aa: CASSQERTALDTQYF

j_gene: TRBJ2-7
d_gene: .
abundance: once
v_gene: TRBV5-1
CDR3nt: TGCGCCAGCAGCTTGGGACAGCCCCTGATAGAGCAGTACTTC
CDR3aa: CASSLGQPLIEQYF

j_gene: TRBJ2-1
d_gene: .
abundance: .
v_gene: TRBV7-2
CDR3nt: TGTGCCAGCAGCTTATCCGGGAGCTCCTACAATGAGCAGTTCTTC
CDR3aa: CASSLSGSSYNEQFF

j_gene: TRBJ2-7
d_gene: TRBD1
abundance: .
v_gene: TRBV7-6
CDR3nt: TGTGCCAGCAGCCCAAACAGGGGGCAGGGGGAGCAGTACTTC
CDR3aa: CASSPNRGQGEQYF

j_gene: TRBJ2-1
d_gene: .
abundance: .
v_gene: TRBV2
CDR3nt: TGTGCCAGCAGACTCACCCGGGACTCGTACAATGAGCAGTTCTTC
CDR3aa: CASRLTRDSYNEQFF

j_gene: TRBJ2-3
d_gene: TRBD1
abundance: .
v_gene: TRBV27
CDR3nt: TGTGCCAGCAGTTTCGCCGGACAGGCTAATACGCAGTATTTT
CDR3aa: CASSFAGQANTQYF

j_gene: TRBJ1-2
d_gene: .
abundance: .
v_gene: TRBV7-3
CDR3nt: TGTGCCAGCAGCTTATTGGCAGGGGATGGCTACACCTTC
CDR3aa: CASSLLAGDGYTF

j_gene: TRBJ1-6
d_gene: TRBD1
abundance: .
v_gene: TRBV5-4
CDR3nt: TGTGCCAGCAGCCAGGGACAGGGTAAGAATTCACCCCTCCACTTT
CDR3aa: CASSQGQGKNSPLHF

j_gene: TRBJ2-1
d_gene: TRBD1
abundance: once
v_gene: TRBV11-3
CDR3nt: TGTGCCAGCAGCTTAGTGGACCGGGACAGCAGTTACAATGAGCAGTTCTTC
CDR3aa: CASSLVDRDSSYNEQFF

j_gene: TRBJ2-7
d_gene: .
abundance: .
v_gene: TRBV4-1
CDR3nt: TGCGCCAGCAGCCAAGACCCTCGGCCACCACTAACACCGGGGCAGTACTTC
CDR3aa: CASSQDPRPPLTPGQYF

j_gene: TRBJ2-1
d_gene: TRBD2
abundance: once
v_gene: TRBV5-1
CDR3nt: TGCGCCAGCAGCTTGGCCGGGGTAGCGGGGGCGTTCTCCTACAATGAGCAGTTCTTC
CDR3aa: CASSLAGVAGAFSYNEQFF

j_gene: TRBJ1-1
d_gene: .
abundance: once
v_gene: TRBV4-3
CDR3nt: TGCGCCAGCAGCCAAGCCCTAGGCTTCACTGAAGCTTTCTTT
CDR3aa: CASSQALGFTEAFF

j_gene: TRBJ1-1
d_gene: .
abundance: .
v_gene: TRBV18
CDR3nt: TGTGCCAGCTCACAAGTTACGGGGAGCACTGAAGCTTTCTTT
CDR3aa: CASSQVTGSTEAFF

j_gene: TRBJ2-7
d_gene: .
abundance: .
v_gene: TRBV7-2
CDR3nt: TGTGCCAGCAGCTTAGGGGGGACATCGTACGAGCAGTACTTC
CDR3aa: CASSLGGTSYEQYF

j_gene: TRBJ2-7
d_gene: .
abundance: .
v_gene: TRBV2
CDR3nt: TGTGCCAACCCGTCGCAGACCGGGGACGAGCAGTACTTC
CDR3aa: CANPSQTGDEQYF